This entry is about one T cell receptor (beta chain). These data are taken from a study of OX40 agonist ivuxolimab in advanced cancers. CDR1 and CDR2 from the germline V gene are SNHLY and FYNNEI. The CDR3 is 13 amino acids. The ends were cut back, 4 bases at V and 4 bases at J, with 10 bases in the middle. Profiling relied on immunoSEQ multiplex PCR, and the TCRdb table lists in-frame clones only, not all of them. The sample has some 90,000 clones, more than 75% seen once. V usage is TRBV2 and J usage is TRBJ1-1; possible D gene TRBD1, 5 bases. The specimen was CD4+ or CD8+ T cells sorted from blood, collected in a trial of the OX40 agonist ivuxolimab. The clonotype was recovered from an adult with an advanced solid tumor such as melanoma, head and neck, liver or kidney cancer. This chain's CDR3 is CASSAPGSTEAFF. CDR3 DNA: TGTGCCAGCAGTGCCCCAGGGTCCACTGAAGCTTTCTTT.